This paragraph reports one T cell receptor (beta chain). As yet, its antigen is unknown. The data were taken from a study of T cell responses to AZD1222 COVID-19 vaccine. This CDR3 comprises 13 residues. V gave up 3 bases and J gave up 7 bases, with 15 bases separating them. Germline V CDR1 and CDR2: DFQATT, SNEGSKA (reference sequence). Method: immunoSEQ multiplex PCR; TCRdb's copy keeps in-frame clones and lacks some. Here the sample spans some 120,000 clones, about nine tenths being singletons. Study results and limitations: Close to half of spike-specific TCRs reportedly recognize unmutated variant regions.

The V call is TRBV20-1, the J call TRBJ1-1, with D possibly TRBD1 on 6 matching bases. This TCR was sampled from an adult in good health. The specimen comprised peripheral blood, sampled on day 0 of AZD1222 vaccination. Written as DNA, the CDR3 is TGCAGTGCTAGTTTCGGCAGGGGAGGTGAAGCTTTCTTT. Translating gives CSASFGRGGEAFF.